What follows are 9 T cell receptor beta chains derived from one specimen sequenced in a study of shared clonotypes between healthy human individuals. Assay used: immunoSEQ multiplex PCR; TCRdb lists only in-frame clones, some missing. This sample carries millions of clones, roughly 95% of them seen once, and the ten largest clones take around 1.1%. CD45RO-negative cells were positively selected for CCR7, leaving out terminally differentiated effector memory CD45RA+ cells. The sequenced material came from naive CD8+ T cells sorted from blood. These receptors were obtained from a man in his late teens or twenties in good health.

The chain uses TRBV12-5 and TRBJ2-1, with 8 bases that match TRBD2. The CDR3 consists of 14 residues. Germline CDR1 is LGHNT and CDR2 is FRNRAP. CDR3 nucleotide sequence: TGTGCAGCGGGGGACGCAGGGTTTTACAATGAGCAGTTCTTC. This encodes CAAGDAGFYNEQFF.

The CDR3 reads CASSQAAGQGGTEAFF. The CDR3 bases are TGCGCCAGCAGCCAAGCCGCAGGACAGGGAGGGACTGAAGCTTTCTTT. The chain is built from TRBV4-1 and TRBJ1-1; TRBD1 agrees at 8 bases. Germline V gene data show CDR1 as MGHRA and CDR2 as YSYEKL. This CDR3 has 16 amino acids. Trimming at V came to 1 base and at J to 5 bases, leaving 9 bases not matched to a gene.

This chain joins TRBV4-3 and TRBJ2-7, with 7 nucleotides matching TRBD2. This CDR3 has 16 amino acids. J lost 3 bases, V lost 0 bases, and 8 bases had no gene match. Germline loops: CDR1 LGHNA, CDR2 YSLEER. The chain's CDR3 is CASSQENPAGIYEQYF. In DNA, the CDR3 is TGCGCCAGCAGCCAAGAAAATCCAGCGGGAATCTACGAGCAGTACTTC.

A single count supports this clone. The chain joins TRBV28 to TRBJ2-7; 10 bases match TRBD1. The CDR3 runs to 15 residues. V was clipped by 5 bases and J by 5 bases; unmatched bases: 9. Germline CDR1 is MDHEN and CDR2 is SYDVKM. The CDR3, as DNA: TGTGCCAGCAGTCCGCGACAGGGGGCCGGAGACGAGCAGTACTTC. This codes for CASSPRQGAGDEQYF.

This chain uses TRBV29-1 with TRBJ2-7; no definite D call. The CDR3 is made up of 13 amino acids. CDR1 is SQVTM and CDR2 is ANQGSEA in the germline V gene. V gave up 0 bases and J gave up 2 bases, with 8 bases separating them. The CDR3 here is CSVEDQNAYEQYF. The DNA for the CDR3 is TGCAGCGTTGAAGATCAAAACGCCTACGAGCAGTACTTC.

The V call is TRBV5-1, the J call TRBJ2-7; D gene ambiguous. The germline CDR1 and CDR2 sequences are SGHRS and YFSETQ. The CDR3 consists of 13 residues. V lost 4 bases to trimming and J lost 4 bases, with 12 bases between them. CDR3 sequence (DNA): TGCGCCAGCAGCGTTCTCCCCCTTTACGAGCAGTACTTC. Protein product: CASSVLPLYEQYF.

On this clone itself: Within the sample, other DNA sequences also encode this same CDR3. J is TRBJ2-7 and V is TRBV7-9; TRBD1 matches at 7 bases. The CDR3 has 13 amino acids. Germline-derived CDR1 and CDR2 are SEHNR and FQNEAQ (reference sequence). Germline trimming cut 2 bases from V and 4 bases from J; bases unmatched to any gene: 2. CDR3 region: CASSLTGVYEQYF. CDR3 DNA sequence: TGTGCCAGCAGCTTAACAGGGGTTTACGAGCAGTACTTC.

This chain joins TRBV27 and TRBJ2-7; D is perhaps TRBD1 or TRBD2 (5 bases each). V dropped 5 bases and J dropped 2 bases, with 16 bases sitting between them. CDR1 MNHEY and CDR2 SMNVEV come from the germline V gene (reference sequence). This CDR3 region has 15 residues. CDR3 sequence reads: CASSPSTGATYEQYF. CDR3 in DNA: TGTGCCAGCAGTCCCTCCACCGGGGCAACCTACGAGCAGTACTTC.

The rearrangement uses TRBV28 and TRBJ2-2; D gene uncertain. The CDR3 is made up of 16 amino acids. Germline V gene lookup returns CDR1 MDHEN and CDR2 SYDVKM. Trimming shortened V by 3 bases and J by 7 bases, and 18 bases separated the two germline ends. The CDR3 region is CASSFALGEQVGELFF. DNA of the CDR3: TGTGCCAGCAGTTTTGCACTCGGAGAGCAGGTCGGGGAGCTGTTTTTT. Complete variable domain (other parts from reference TRBV28 and TRBJ2-2): DVKVTQSSRYLVKRTGEKVFLECVQDMDHENMFWYRQDPGLGLRLIYFSYDVKMKEKGDIPEGYSVSREKKERFSLILESASTNQTSMYLCASSFALGEQVGELFFGEGSRLTVL.